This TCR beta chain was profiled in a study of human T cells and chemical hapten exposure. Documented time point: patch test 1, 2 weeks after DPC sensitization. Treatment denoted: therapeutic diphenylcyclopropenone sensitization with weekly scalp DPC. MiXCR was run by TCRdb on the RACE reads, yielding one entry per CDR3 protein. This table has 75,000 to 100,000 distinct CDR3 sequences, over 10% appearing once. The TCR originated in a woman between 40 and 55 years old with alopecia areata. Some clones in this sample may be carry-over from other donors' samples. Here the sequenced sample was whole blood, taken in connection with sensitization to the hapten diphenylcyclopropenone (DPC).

CDR3 DNA: TGTGCCAGCAGCCGAACTAGCTGGAGCTCCTACGAGCAGTACTTC. Translating gives CASSRTSWSSYEQYF. The chain is built from TRBV7-6 and TRBJ2-7; tentative D call: TRBD2 (6 bases). Germline-derived CDR1 and CDR2 are SGHVS and FNYEAQ. Trimming took 5 bases from V and 0 from J, leaving 14 bases between them. CDR3 length: 15 residues.